The 2 T cell receptor beta chains listed next were all sequenced from one sample in a study of graft-versus-host responses after intestinal transplantation. What these receptors recognize is not known. The table came from immunoSEQ multiplex PCR; TCRdb's copy has only in-frame clones and leaves some out. The sample contains about 110,000 clones, approximately 92% of which appear only once. Material: unstimulated CD8+ T cells sorted from spleen or lymph node cells, obtained before intestinal transplant. All receptors derive from a human donor who received an intestinal transplant.

This clone was seen more than once but under ten times. This sequence joins TRBV19 and TRBJ2-7; unclear D gene. The germline V gene encodes CDR1 LNHDA and CDR2 SQIVND (reference sequence). The CDR3 is made up of 11 amino acids. V dropped 3 bases and J dropped 5 bases, with 5 bases sitting between them. The CDR3 loop reads CASSMGNEQYF. In DNA, the CDR3 is TGTGCCAGTAGTATGGGGAACGAGCAGTACTTC.

The V call is TRBV9, the J call TRBJ2-1; D might be TRBD2 (6 bases). The V end was cut by 0 bases, the J end by 2 bases, with 12 bases between. Germline-derived CDR1 and CDR2 are SGDLS and YYNGEE. The CDR3 runs 16 residues. The CDR3 nucleotides read TGTGCCAGCAGCGTAGGAGGAGGGAGCGCCTACAATGAGCAGTTCTTC. This translates into CASSVGGGSAYNEQFF.